The rows below give T cell receptor beta chains drawn from one sample of a study of control samples from healthy donors and cancer patients. TCRdb keeps only in-frame clones here, not all; method: immunoSEQ multiplex PCR. Of 150,000 to 200,000 clones listed, 90% to 95% are singletons. The source material was blood. Receptor source: a woman aged 30 to 39 in good health. Each CDR3 is given with its conserved first and last residue. A D gene is named only where the DNA matches it firmly. The size entry is marked missing in some rows and otherwise reads once, few, many or a size class.

NA	TRBJ1-1	TRBV29-1	NA	CSARAGFDTEAFF	TGCAGCGCCCGGGCGGGGTTCGACACTGAAGCTTTCTTT
TRBD2	TRBJ2-5	TRBV5-1	NA	CASSLGTSGSETQYF	TGCGCCAGCAGCTTGGGGACTAGCGGGAGTGAGACCCAGTACTTC
NA	TRBJ2-7	TRBV6-1	once	CASSEGVASTSSYEQYF	TGTGCCAGCAGTGAAGGGGTAGCTTCTACCAGCTCCTACGAGCAGTACTTC
NA	TRBJ2-5	TRBV5-4	NA	CASSLDQIQETQYF	TGTGCCAGCAGCTTGGACCAGATCCAAGAGACCCAGTACTTC
NA	TRBJ2-3	TRBV7-9	NA	CASSLRQPDTQYF	TGTGCCAGCAGCTTACGGCAACCAGATACGCAGTATTTT
NA	TRBJ2-7	TRBV27	NA	CASSFLGTPYEQYF	TGTGCCAGCAGTTTTTTGGGGACTCCCTACGAGCAGTACTTC
NA	TRBJ2-1	TRBV28	NA	CASSLDGVSYNEQFF	TGTGCCAGCAGTTTAGACGGGGTCTCCTACAATGAGCAGTTCTTC
TRBD1	TRBJ1-4	TRBV15	NA	CATIDRGSTNEKLFF	TGTGCCACCATCGACAGGGGATCAACTAATGAAAAACTGTTTTTT
NA	TRBJ2-1	TRBV7-2	NA	CASSLSGAARYEQFF	TGTGCCAGCAGCTTATCTGGGGCAGCGCGATATGAGCAGTTCTTC
NA	TRBJ2-7	TRBV7-9	NA	CASSLHERSYEQYF	TGTGCCAGCAGCTTACATGAACGCTCCTACGAGCAGTACTTC
NA	TRBJ1-5	TRBV7-9	NA	CASSLGSDQPQHF	TGTGCCAGCAGCTTAGGATCGGACCAGCCCCAGCATTTT
NA	TRBJ2-7	TRBV7-9	few	CASSLDRKYEQYF	TGTGCCAGCAGCTTGGACAGAAAATACGAGCAGTACTTC
TRBD1	TRBJ1-6	TRBV28	NA	CASRIKGTGSNSPLHF	TGTGCCAGCAGAATAAAAGGGACAGGGTCCAATTCACCCCTCCACTTT
TRBD2	TRBJ2-5	TRBV29-1	NA	CSVYSGGETQYF	TGCAGCGTCTATAGCGGGGGGGAGACCCAGTACTTC
TRBD1	TRBJ2-7	TRBV3-1/TRBV3-2	NA	CASSQRDRGHEQYF	TGTGCCAGCAGCCAAAGGGACAGGGGACACGAGCAGTACTTC
NA	TRBJ1-1	TRBV7-3	NA	CASSLGRSNTEAFF	TGTGCCAGCAGCTTAGGGCGTTCCAACACTGAAGCTTTCTTT
NA	TRBJ1-6	TRBV27	NA	CASTGEGPFNSPLHF	TGTGCCAGCACCGGAGAGGGCCCCTTTAATTCACCCCTCCACTTT